This entry concerns a single T cell receptor beta chain. No antigen is known for it. Nothing much larger sits one base from this clone, and base qualities are not available. The donors were included in the validation cohort of some 120 subjects, a group kept apart from the approximately 650-subject first cohort. The sample originates from a study of cytomegalovirus exposure and HLA in healthy donors (dated by TCRdb to about 2017). General notes on the study: A later analysis indicated that the roughly 130 validation repertoires were generated on the platform also employed for the 666 repertoires of the first cohort. To predict cytomegalovirus infection status, the study brought together high-throughput TCR immunosequencing, statistical association of individual TCRs with disease status, and machine learning. In addition to the first cohort of 500 to 850 subjects, a separate validation cohort of 120 different subjects was used. The study aimed to test whether cataloging public T cell receptors could reveal signatures of past pathogen exposure.

The library was obtained by the immunoSEQ multiplex PCR assay. In the paper's pipeline: A statistical classification framework was built to diagnose cytomegalovirus status from the catalog of TCR beta chain sequences. Not all clones reach the TCRdb copy of this immuneACCESS table, which keeps in-frame sequences only. Checked studies attribute under half of the gap to unresolved V genes and leave the rest unexplained. Clone size and the V and J calls come from that table; the DNA yielded D and trimming. The table for this sample lists tens of thousands of clones; roughly 88% of them were counted only once. The top ten constitute 2% to 2.5% of the sample. On the study overall, not on this receptor specifically: All 120 or so repertoires were used to score co-occurrence in the validation cohort in a later analysis, because that analysis had no HLA typing for the cohort. A total of about 180 TCR beta chains were listed by the study as associated with cytomegalovirus. Across donors, most TCR sequences were observed very rarely, whereas some public TCRs were present in many individuals. Of the cluster scores, 85% to 95% were above 0 in a later analysis, which found that TCRs clustered in the first cohort also tended to co-occur in the 120 or so validation repertoires. It was suggested by the authors that the approach could potentially be generalized to other disease states and immunological phenotypes. The classifier was reported to diagnose cytomegalovirus status with high specificity and sensitivity in both the original and validation cohorts. In vitro tests confirmed that a few of the cytomegalovirus-associated TCR beta chains recognize cytomegalovirus antigens.

V is reduced by 2 bases and J by 6 bases, leaving a spacing of 7 bases between them. The CDR3 runs 13 residues from the cysteine to the phenylalanine. Of all the DNA, just the CDR3 is kept, 39 bases in frame from base 1. In the germline V gene, CDR1 corresponds to MNHEY and CDR2 to SVGAGI. Sequences were obtained from PBMCs. The V and J segments used are TRBV6-5 and TRBJ1-4; perhaps TRBD1 is the D gene, with 5 bases matching. This clonotype was obtained from a man aged 25-45 years in good health and CMV-seronegative. CDR3 sequence: CASSYGRDEKLFF. The sequenced DNA: TGTGCCAGCAGTTACGGCAGGGATGAAAAACTGTTTTTT.